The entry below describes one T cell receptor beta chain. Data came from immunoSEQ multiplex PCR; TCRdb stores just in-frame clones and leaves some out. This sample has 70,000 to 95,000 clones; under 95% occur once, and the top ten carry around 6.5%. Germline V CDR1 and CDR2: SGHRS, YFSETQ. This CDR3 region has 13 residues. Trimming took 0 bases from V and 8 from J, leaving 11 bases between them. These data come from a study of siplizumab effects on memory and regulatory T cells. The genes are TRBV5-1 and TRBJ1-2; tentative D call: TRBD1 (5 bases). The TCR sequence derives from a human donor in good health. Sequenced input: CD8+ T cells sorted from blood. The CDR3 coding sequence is TGCGCCAGCAGCTTGGAAGGGGATGGCGGCTACACCTTC. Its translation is CASSLEGDGGYTF.